This T cell receptor (beta chain) was retrieved from a study of T cell responses to AZD1222 COVID-19 vaccine. The wider study: Whether given at about 4 or about 12 weeks, second doses were pooled. Study conclusions and caveats: White British donors predominated, females outnumbered males, and clonal diversity was possibly underestimated. Once two AZD1222 doses were given, Spike-specific TCR breadth and depth went up.

About this clone: The antigen remains unidentified.

The protocol was immunoSEQ multiplex PCR, while the TCRdb copy is restricted to in-frame clones and leaves out a portion. The sample has roughly 160,000 clones, 90% to 95% seen once. The receptor comes from an adult in good health. The input for sequencing was peripheral blood, taken on day 0 of AZD1222 vaccination.

The DNA of the CDR3 is TGTGCCTGGAGTGTAGGGACAGGTAAACCTGAAGCTTTCTTT. Protein: CAWSVGTGKPEAFF. The chain joins TRBV30 to TRBJ1-1; TRBD1 aligns across 8 bases. The germline CDR1 and CDR2 sequences are GTSNPN and SVGIG (reference sequence). The CDR3 runs 14 residues. Germline trimming cut 0 bases from V and 6 bases from J; bases unmatched to any gene: 6.